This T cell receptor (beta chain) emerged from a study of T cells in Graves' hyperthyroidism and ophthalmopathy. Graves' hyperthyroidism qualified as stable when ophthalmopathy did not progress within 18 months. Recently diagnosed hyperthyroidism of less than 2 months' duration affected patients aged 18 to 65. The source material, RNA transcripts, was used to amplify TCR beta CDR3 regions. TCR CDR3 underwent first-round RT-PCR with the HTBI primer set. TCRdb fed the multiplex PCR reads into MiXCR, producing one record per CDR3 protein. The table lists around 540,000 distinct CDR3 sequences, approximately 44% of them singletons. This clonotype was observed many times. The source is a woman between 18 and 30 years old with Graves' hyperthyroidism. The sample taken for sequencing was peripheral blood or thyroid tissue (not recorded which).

The CDR3 loop is CASSELTGGNYGYTF. The CDR3 coding sequence is TGTGCCAGCAGTGAATTGACAGGGGGGAACTATGGCTACACCTTC. The chain is built from TRBV25-1 and TRBJ1-2; 9 bases are shared with TRBD1. This CDR3 is 15 amino acids long. Trimming removed 1 base from V and 2 bases from J; junction bases left unmatched: 2. Germline-derived CDR1 and CDR2 are MGHDK and SYGVNS.